This TCR beta chain was identified during a study of blood T cells in healthy people across ages. This clonotype was recorded a few times. Next came a second PCR, run for about 7 to 12 cycles, which used a sample-barcoded 5' primer along with a J-beta primer mix. TCRdb re-derived calls from the 5' RACE reads in MiXCR, one entry per CDR3 protein. The sample holds approximately 780,000 distinct CDR3 sequences, about a quarter seen once. The CDR3 contains 13 residues. Germline loops: CDR1 SGHRS, CDR2 YFSETQ. V lost 5 bases and J 6 bases, leaving 13 bases between the germline ends. These sequences were also reported in another study, on T cells of mothers and their children.

Sequenced: blood. This clonotype was obtained from a boy younger than 18 in good health. This sequence joins TRBV5-1 and TRBJ2-3; possible D gene TRBD1, 7 bases. The CDR3 sequence is CASREGAVDTQYF. CDR3 sequence (DNA): TGCGCCAGCAGGGAGGGGGCCGTGGATACGCAGTATTTT.